This paragraph covers one TCR beta chain sequence. Its cognate antigen is unknown. These data belong to a study of T cells expressing NK-cell markers. Study-wide findings and caveats: Where several donors were concerned, these clonotypes also led the CD3+CD56-NKG2C+ fraction. HCMV specificity was not established for the expanded NKG2C+ T cell clones.

Beta-chain TCR cDNA was generated via 5'RACE template switching with UMIs. TCRdb re-called the 5' RACE reads; one entry per CDR3 protein, DNA not given. This listing includes 350,000 to 450,000 distinct CDR3 sequences. The origin of this receptor is a man aged 18 to 69 in good health. Input material: blood T cells: a sorted CD56 or NKG2C T cell subset, CD4+ or CD8+ T cells, or bulk PBMC T cells (not recorded which).

The chain's CDR3 is CASSSPGRTYNEQFF. The chain couples TRBV11-2 to TRBJ2-1. Germline lookup yields CDR1 SGHAT and CDR2 FQNNGV. The CDR3 consists of 15 residues.